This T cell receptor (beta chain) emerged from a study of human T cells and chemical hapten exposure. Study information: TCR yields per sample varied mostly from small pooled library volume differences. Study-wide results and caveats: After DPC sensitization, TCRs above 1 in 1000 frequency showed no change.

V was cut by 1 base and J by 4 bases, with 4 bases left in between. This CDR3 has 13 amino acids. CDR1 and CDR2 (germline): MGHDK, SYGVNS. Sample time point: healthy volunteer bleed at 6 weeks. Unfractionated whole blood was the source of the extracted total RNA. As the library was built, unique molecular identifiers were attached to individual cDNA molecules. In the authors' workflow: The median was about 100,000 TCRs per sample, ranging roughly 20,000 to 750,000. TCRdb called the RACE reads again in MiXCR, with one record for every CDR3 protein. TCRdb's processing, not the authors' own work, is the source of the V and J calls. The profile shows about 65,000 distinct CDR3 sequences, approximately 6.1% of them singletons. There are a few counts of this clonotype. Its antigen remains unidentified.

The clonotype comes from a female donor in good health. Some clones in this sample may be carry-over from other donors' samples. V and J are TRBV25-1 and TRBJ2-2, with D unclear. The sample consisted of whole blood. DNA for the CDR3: TGTGCCAGCAGTGAATTTAGCACCGGGGAGCTGTTTTTT. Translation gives CASSEFSTGELFF.